This T cell receptor beta chain was recorded in a study of human T cells and chemical hapten exposure. Study summary: Scalp application of diphenylcyclopropenone was performed weekly in patients across the entire roughly 25-week study.

The library labeled individual cDNA molecules by adding unique molecular identifiers to them. TCRdb re-analysed the RACE reads in MiXCR, keeping a single row per CDR3 protein. The profile shows around 260,000 distinct CDR3 sequences, 7.5% to 10% of them singletons. There are 14 residues in the CDR3. V was cut by 3 bases and J by 4 bases, with 16 bases left in between. Germline V gene lookup returns CDR1 SQVTM and CDR2 ANQGSEA. Time point here: pre-sensitization, week 0. Described treatment: therapeutic diphenylcyclopropenone sensitization with weekly scalp DPC. The table lists this clonotype with a few counts.

This receptor was obtained from a woman aged 40 to 55 with alopecia areata. Some clones in this sample may be carry-over from other donors' samples. This chain joins TRBV29-1 and TRBJ2-7, with D perhaps matching TRBD1 or TRBD2 (5 bases each). Sequences were derived from whole blood, sampled in connection with sensitization to the hapten diphenylcyclopropenone (DPC). The CDR3 is CSVEQGLGGYEQYF. The CDR3 DNA is TGCAGCGTTGAGCAGGGTTTAGGAGGTTACGAGCAGTACTTC.